This T cell receptor (beta chain) comes out of a study of T cells in Graves' hyperthyroidism and ophthalmopathy. What was amplified from RNA transcripts were TCR beta CDR3 regions. Carried out on the TCR CDR3, a first-round RT-PCR used the HTBI primer set. TCRdb recomputed calls from the multiplex PCR reads with MiXCR, one row per CDR3 protein. The sample contains over 250,000 distinct CDR3 sequences, roughly 20% of which appear only once. This clonotype has ten or more counts. The CDR3 length is 15 residues. V lost 1 base, J lost 5 bases, and 14 bases lay in between. Germline V CDR1 and CDR2: SEHNR, FQNEAQ (reference sequence).

The V and J genes are TRBV7-9 and TRBJ1-1; TRBD1 might be the D (5 bases). The source of this sequence is a young man with Graves' ophthalmopathy. Sequencing was done on a sample of blood. This CDR3 is CASSLENRRGTEAFF. In nucleotides, the CDR3 is TGTGCCAGCAGCTTAGAGAACCGGCGGGGGACTGAAGCTTTCTTT.